This is a list of T cell receptor beta chains from one sample in a study of beta chain features in type 1 diabetes. Assay: immunoSEQ multiplex PCR; the TCRdb copy retains only in-frame clones and omits some. This table has more than 150,000 clones, around an eighth appearing once. The sequenced sample was central memory CD4+ T cells from blood. The receptor source for this set is a woman aged 18-29 years in good health. Each CDR3 is given with its conserved first and last residue. D genes are given only for firm matches. The listing skips clone size in some rows; elsewhere it reads once, few, many or a size class.

many	TRBV9	15	TRBJ2-3	.	TGTGCCAGCAGCGGACTGGTTCAACGCACAGATACGCAGTATTTT	CASSGLVQRTDTQYF
few	TRBV4-3	15	TRBJ2-7	TRBD2	TGCGCCAGCAGCCAAGGCGGCGGGGGGACCTACGAGCAGTACTTC	CASSQGGGGTYEQYF
few	TRBV25-1	15	TRBJ2-7	.	TGTGCCAGCAGTGACCTTGACTCCCATGGGTACGAGCAGTACTTC	CASSDLDSHGYEQYF
few	TRBV23-1	14	TRBJ2-7	TRBD2	TGCGCCAGCAGGGATCGGGGAGGGCTGGGCGAGCAGTACTTC	CASRDRGGLGEQYF
few	TRBV6-5	12	TRBJ1-2	TRBD1	TGTGCCAGCAGTTTCGACAGGGATGGCTACACCTTC	CASSFDRDGYTF
many	TRBV4-2	12	TRBJ1-2	.	TGTGCCAGCAGTTTCTTTAACTATGGCTACACCTTC	CASSFFNYGYTF
few	TRBV6-1	13	TRBJ2-3	.	TGTGCCAGCATCCCTACAGGAGCAGATACGCAGTATTTT	CASIPTGADTQYF
few	TRBV11-1	13	TRBJ2-2	.	TGTGCCAGCAGTTTCGACAGCACCGGGGAGCTGTTTTTT	CASSFDSTGELFF
.	TRBV21-1	16	TRBJ1-1	.	TGTGCCAGCAGCCTAACTATTGTAGGGGCGAACACTGAAGCTTTCTTT	CASSLTIVGANTEAFF
many	TRBV29-1	11	TRBJ2-1	.	TGCAGCGTTGAAGATGACAGGGAGCAGTTCTTC	CSVEDDREQFF
once	TRBV18	13	TRBJ2-2	.	TGTGCCAGCTCACCACTCGTCCCCGGGGAGCTGTTTTTT	CASSPLVPGELFF
.	TRBV30	12	TRBJ1-2	.	TGTGCCTGGAGTCGGCAGGATGGTGGCTACACCTTC	CAWSRQDGGYTF
.	TRBV28	11	TRBJ1-2	.	TGTGCCAGCCGAAGACTCTATGGCTACACCTTC	CASRRLYGYTF
.	TRBV5-1	15	TRBJ2-3	.	TGCGCCAGCAGCCGACAGGCCGCTATGTCAGATACGCAGTATTTT	CASSRQAAMSDTQYF
few	TRBV19	13	TRBJ2-7	TRBD2	TGTGCCAGTAGATACACCGGGACTAGAGAGCAGTACTTC	CASRYTGTREQYF
few	TRBV5-1	12	TRBJ1-2	.	TGCGCCAGCAGCCAGGGGAGCGATGGCTACACCTTC	CASSQGSDGYTF
few	TRBV28	14	TRBJ1-5	.	TGTGCCAGCAGTTTCCAGGGAGGGGGACAGCCCCAGCATTTT	CASSFQGGGQPQHF
.	TRBV7-2	12	TRBJ1-2	.	TGTGCCAGCAGCCCACAACAAAGTGGCTACACCTTC	CASSPQQSGYTF
few	TRBV18	14	TRBJ1-1	.	TGTGCCAGCTATCCGCAAGGGGAGGACACTGAAGCTTTCTTT	CASYPQGEDTEAFF
few	TRBV28	16	TRBJ2-7	TRBD2	TGTGCCAGCAGTTCTCCCGAAGCGGGAGCCACGGGGGAGCAGTACTTC	CASSSPEAGATGEQYF
few	TRBV30	17	TRBJ2-5	TRBD2	TGTGCCTGGAGTGTAGGGGCTAGCGGGCCGTACCAAGAGACCCAGTACTTC	CAWSVGASGPYQETQYF
few	TRBV28	19	TRBJ1-5	TRBD1	TGTGCCAGCAGTTGGACCCGGGACAGGGGCCTGCGTGGCAATCAGCCCCAGCATTTT	CASSWTRDRGLRGNQPQHF
few	TRBV15	16	TRBJ1-5	TRBD1	TGTGCCACCAGCAGGTTTAGGACAGGGACCTTTGATCCCCAGCATTTT	CATSRFRTGTFDPQHF
.	TRBV28	16	TRBJ2-5	TRBD2	TGTGCCAGCAGCGGGACTAGCTCAAGTATAAAAGAGACCCAGTACTTC	CASSGTSSSIKETQYF
.	TRBV5-1	14	TRBJ2-1	TRBD2	TGCGCCAGCAGCCCCCTTAGCGGGAGCAATGAGCAGTTCTTC	CASSPLSGSNEQFF
few	TRBV5-1	17	TRBJ2-7	TRBD2	TGCGCCAGCAGCTTGGGGGCCCCCGGGACTAGCGGCACGGGGCAGTACTTC	CASSLGAPGTSGTGQYF
.	TRBV7-2	17	TRBJ1-1	.	TGTGCCAGCAGCTTAGCGCTGTCTGGGCAGCAGAACACTGAAGCTTTCTTT	CASSLALSGQQNTEAFF
.	TRBV27	14	TRBJ1-2	.	TGTGCCAGCACCCAGGTCGGGGGAGGGAGCGGCTACACCTTC	CASTQVGGGSGYTF
few	TRBV7-2	13	TRBJ2-7	TRBD2	TGTGCCAGCAGCTTAGCACCACTAGCGGGATCTCTCTTC	CASSLAPLAGSLF
few	TRBV5-1	13	TRBJ2-1	TRBD1	TGCGCCAGCAGCTTAGGGACAGGGGCTGAGCAGTTCTTC	CASSLGTGAEQFF
.	TRBV4-1	17	TRBJ1-1	.	TGCGCCAGCAGCCAAGGCCCCCCGCAGGGTGGGGTAAAGAAGGCTTTCTTT	CASSQGPPQGGVKKAFF
few	TRBV11-2	16	TRBJ2-3	TRBD2	TGTGCCAGCTCGCCGCGTATGGCGGGAGCTACAGATACGCAGTATTTT	CASSPRMAGATDTQYF
.	TRBV4-3	10	TRBJ2-4	.	TGCGCCAGCCGGGGGAACATTCAGTACTTC	CASRGNIQYF
few	TRBV11-2	16	TRBJ2-7	.	TGTGCCAGCAGCCCTCTAGGAGGGAGTAGAGCCTACGAGCAGTACTTC	CASSPLGGSRAYEQYF
.	TRBV2	15	TRBJ2-1	.	TGTGCCAGCAGTGCTCCTTCCTCCTTCTACAATGAGCAGTTCTTC	CASSAPSSFYNEQFF
.	TRBV10-3	16	TRBJ2-1	TRBD2	TGTGCCATCAGTGAGTCGAAGGCGGGAGGTGCTAGTGAGCAGTTCTTC	CAISESKAGGASEQFF
.	TRBV23-1	15	TRBJ1-2	TRBD1	TGCGCCAGCAGCTCGGACAGGGGGCAAAGCTATGGCTACACCTTC	CASSSDRGQSYGYTF
few	TRBV28	13	TRBJ2-7	TRBD2	TGTGCCAGCAGTTTAAGCGGGAGCGCTTTTCAGTACTTC	CASSLSGSAFQYF
.	TRBV9	16	TRBJ1-2	TRBD1	TGTGCCAGCAGCGTAGCTGAGGGGGCTGCCCTCTATGGCTACACCTTC	CASSVAEGAALYGYTF
few	TRBV19	15	TRBJ2-5	TRBD2	TGTGCCAGTAGTAGGGTCGGAGCGGGAGAAGAGACCCAGTACTTC	CASSRVGAGEETQYF
.	TRBV7-9	16	TRBJ2-7	TRBD1	TGTGCCAGCAGCTTAGAAGTGGGACAGGCGACCTACGAGCAGTACTTC	CASSLEVGQATYEQYF
.	TRBV29-1	13	TRBJ1-1	.	TGCAGCGTCACCGGGGTATGGAACACTGAAGCTTTCTTT	CSVTGVWNTEAFF
few	TRBV15	14	TRBJ1-4	TRBD1	TGTGCCACCAGCAGGAACAGGGGGAGAGAAAAACTGTTTTTT	CATSRNRGREKLFF
.	TRBV7-6	16	TRBJ2-1	.	TGTGCCAGCAGCCGTTTGGGAGGCGGTACATACAATGAGCAGTTCTTC	CASSRLGGGTYNEQFF
.	TRBV4-2	14	TRBJ2-3	.	TGTGCCAGCAGCCAAGACGGGGGCACAGATACGCAGTATTTT	CASSQDGGTDTQYF
.	TRBV2	17	TRBJ2-5	.	TGTGCCAGCAGCGAACTTGCCCTAATACAGGGACAAGAGACCCAGTACTTC	CASSELALIQGQETQYF
.	TRBV14	14	TRBJ2-1	.	TGTGCCAGCAGCCAAGCTTCCTCCTACAATGAGCAGTTCTTC	CASSQASSYNEQFF
few	TRBV7-9	16	TRBJ2-5	TRBD1	TGTGCCAGCAGCCCCCGCAGGGGACAGACCCAAGAGACCCAGTACTTC	CASSPRRGQTQETQYF
few	TRBV15	13	TRBJ2-3	.	TGTGCCACCAGCACCGGAGACACAGATACGCAGTATTTT	CATSTGDTDTQYF
.	TRBV18	18	TRBJ2-3	TRBD2	TGTGCCAGCTCACCAGGGACGATTAGCGGGAGACAAGTGAATACGCAGTATTTT	CASSPGTISGRQVNTQYF
few	TRBV5-1	15	TRBJ1-2	.	TGCGCCAGCAGCTTGGAGGGGGGGCTTGGCTATGGCTACACCTTC	CASSLEGGLGYGYTF
.	TRBV4-3	16	TRBJ2-1	TRBD2	TGCGCCAGCAGCCGTCAACTAGCGGGAGGGAGCAATGAGCAGTTCTTC	CASSRQLAGGSNEQFF
.	TRBV2	14	TRBJ2-7	TRBD1	TGTGCCAGCAAATCACAGGGGAGCTCCTACGAGCAGTACTTC	CASKSQGSSYEQYF
.	TRBV7-2	15	TRBJ1-5	.	TGTGCCAGCAGCCGAACAGGGATGGGCGGTCAGCCCCAGCATTTT	CASSRTGMGGQPQHF
.	TRBV28	16	TRBJ2-1	TRBD2	TGTGCCAGCATCAGAATAGGGACTAGCGGGAAGGGTGAGCAGTTCTTC	CASIRIGTSGKGEQFF
.	TRBV5-1	16	TRBJ2-5	TRBD2	TGCGCCAGCAGCCCGGGACTAGCGGGACGTCGGGAGACCCAGTACTTC	CASSPGLAGRRETQYF
.	TRBV4-3	16	TRBJ2-1	TRBD2	TGCGCCAGCAGCCAAGATTGGAGCGGGGCCTACAATGAGCAGTTCTTC	CASSQDWSGAYNEQFF
few	TRBV28	18	TRBJ2-5	TRBD2	TGTGCCAGCAGTTTACCCCCTGGACTAGCGGGGGGAAAAGAGACCCAGTACTTC	CASSLPPGLAGGKETQYF
few	TRBV7-9	13	TRBJ2-5	.	TGTGCCACCACCATAGACAGCCAAGAGACCCAGTACTTC	CATTIDSQETQYF